This T cell receptor beta chain emerged from a study of Graves' ophthalmopathy and Graves' hyperthyroidism. Overall study results and limits: Most expanded clonotypes in thyroid above 0.001 frequency also showed up in blood. From stable hyperthyroidism, ophthalmopathy was separated by a 13-signature model with 85% to 90% sensitivity and 80% to 82% specificity.

The ends were cut back, 5 bases at V and 3 bases at J, with 14 bases in the middle. The CDR3 runs to 15 residues. Amplification targeted the TCR beta CDR3 regions, with RNA transcripts as the source material. The workflow started with a first-round RT-PCR run with HTBI primers and then moved on to a second-round multiplex PCR. TCRdb processed the multiplex PCR reads anew with MiXCR; each CDR3 protein has one entry. The data contain a few hundred thousand distinct CDR3 sequences, roughly 21% of them singletons. Where ophthalmopathy was present, donors had moderate-to-severe activity, CAS ≥3, NOSPECS ≥4 and duration under 3 months. If patients had other autoimmune diseases, uncontrolled infections, pregnancy or lactation, they were excluded. In its sample, this clonotype was seen many times. No antigen is known for it.

The sequencing sample was made of peripheral blood. The chain recombines TRBV12-3 or TRBV12-4 with TRBJ1-3; perhaps TRBD1 as D (5 bases). The clonotype was recovered from a woman aged 45-65 years with Graves' ophthalmopathy. CDR3 bases: TGTGCCAGCAGTCAAGAAGCAGGGTTTGGAAACACCATATATTTT. It translates to CASSQEAGFGNTIYF.